The 28 T cell receptor beta chains below were found in one sample sequenced in a study of OX40 agonist ivuxolimab in advanced cancers. TCRdb's copy holds only in-frame clones and misses some; the assay was immunoSEQ multiplex PCR. The repertoire consists of 75,000 to 100,000 clones, with approximately 84% occurring once and the leading ten covering less than 6%. The specimen was CD4+ or CD8+ T cells sorted from blood, collected in a trial of the OX40 agonist ivuxolimab. The receptors come from an adult with an advanced solid tumor such as melanoma, head and neck, liver or kidney cancer.

V usage is TRBV10-1 and J usage is TRBJ2-7; 8 bases are a match to TRBD2. Germline CDR1 reads WNHNN; CDR2 reads SYGVQD (reference sequence). Trimming took 6 bases from V and 5 from J; bases not matched to a gene: 6. The CDR3 sequence is 13 residues long. DNA for the CDR3: TGCGCCAGCAGACGGGGGGGCCTTCACGAGCAGTACTTC. Translating it yields CASRRGGLHEQYF.

This chain connects TRBV4-3 to TRBJ2-1; D is possibly TRBD2 (6 bases). V gave up 1 base and J gave up 8 bases, with 15 bases separating them. CDR1 is LGHNA and CDR2 is YSLEER in the germline V gene. The CDR3 is 15 residues long. CDR3 residues: CASSQGLGGIDEQFF. The CDR3 nucleotides are TGCGCCAGCAGCCAAGGACTAGGAGGGATCGATGAGCAGTTCTTC.

The rearrangement joins TRBV27 to TRBJ2-3, with D perhaps TRBD1 or TRBD2 (5 bases each). The V end lost 4 bases, the J end lost 5 bases, and 19 bases lay between the germline ends. The CDR3 contains 16 residues. Germline V gene sequence: CDR1 MNHEY, CDR2 SMNVEV (reference sequence). The CDR3 here is CASSSREWGRGDTQYF. The CDR3 DNA reads as TGTGCCAGCAGTTCACGCGAATGGGGACGAGGAGATACGCAGTATTTT.

The J gene is TRBJ1-1, the V gene TRBV15, with D uncertain. This CDR3 comprises 14 residues. The V and J ends lost 0 bases and 8 bases respectively, with 13 bases between them. The germline V gene has CDR1 LNHNV and CDR2 YYDKDF (reference sequence). This chain's CDR3 is CATSRDRPAREAFF. As DNA, the CDR3 is TGTGCCACCAGCAGAGATCGCCCAGCCCGGGAAGCTTTCTTT. The whole variable domain, remainder taken from reference TRBV15 and TRBJ1-1, is DAMVIQNPRYQVTQFGKPVTLSCSQTLNHNVMYWYQQKSSQAPKLLFHYYDKDFNNEADTPDNFQSRRPNTSFCFLDIRSPGLGDTAMYLCATSRDRPAREAFFGQGTRLTVV.

This clone was recorded only once. The chain combines TRBV9 with TRBJ1-3, with unresolved D. The germline V gene encodes CDR1 SGDLS and CDR2 YYNGEE. V lost 0 bases to trimming and J lost 0 bases, with 7 bases between them. The CDR3 loop spans 15 amino acids. The CDR3 DNA reads as TGTGCCAGCAGCGTAGAGCAGACCTCTGGAAACACCATATATTTT. It codes for CASSVEQTSGNTIYF.

The rearrangement uses TRBV14 and TRBJ2-2, with D perhaps matching TRBD2 (6 bases). The germline CDR1 and CDR2 sequences are SGHDN and FVKESK. The CDR3 runs 17 residues. V was cut by 6 bases and J by 4 bases, with 21 bases left in between. Written as DNA, the CDR3 is TGTGCCAGCAGTCCACCGGGACTCACTCCGAGCACCGGGGAGCTGTTTTTT. Amino acid sequence: CASSPPGLTPSTGELFF.

The rearrangement joins TRBV5-1 to TRBJ2-1; 12 positions agree with TRBD2. Germline CDR1 reads SGHRS; CDR2 reads YFSETQ. V lost 2 bases and J lost 9; bases outside the gene matches: 12. The CDR3 extends over 17 amino acids. CDR3 sequence: CASSLRTSGTPFGEQFF. CDR3 DNA: TGCGCCAGCAGCTTAAGGACTAGCGGGACCCCATTTGGTGAGCAGTTCTTC. The complete variable domain, with remaining parts taken from reference TRBV5-1 and TRBJ2-1, reads KAGVTQTPRYLIKTRGQQVTLSCSPISGHRSVSWYQQTPGQGLQFLFEYFSETQRNKGNFPGRFSGRQFSNSRSEMNVSTLELGDSALYLCASSLRTSGTPFGEQFFGPGTRLTVL.

This chain joins TRBV11-3 and TRBJ2-2, with D hard to call. The germline gives CDR1 SGHNT, CDR2 YENEEA. V gave up 5 bases and J gave up 0 bases, with 4 bases separating them. This CDR3 region has 13 residues. The CDR3 DNA is TGTGCCAGCAGCGCCTCGAACACCGGGGAGCTGTTTTTT. As protein: CASSASNTGELFF.

This rearrangement joins TRBV6-1 to TRBJ1-3; D remains ambiguous. Germline lookup yields CDR1 MNHNS and CDR2 SASEGT. Between the trimmed V and J ends, which lost 7 bases and 4 bases, there was a span of 11 bases. The CDR3 extends over 13 amino acids. The CDR3 region has the DNA TGTGCCAGCAATCAATGGGGAGGAAACACCATATATTTT. Translation: CASNQWGGNTIYF.

The gene calls are TRBV7-2 and TRBJ2-7; 11 bases agree with TRBD2. This CDR3 has 15 residues. Trimming took 1 base from V and 7 from J; bases not matched to a gene: 6. Germline assignment: CDR1 SGHTA and CDR2 FQGNSA. DNA for the CDR3: TGTGCCAGCAGCTTAGAGGCTAGCGGGAGGATGGAGCAGTACTTC. Protein: CASSLEASGRMEQYF.

This clone has just one count. The chain couples TRBV7-9 to TRBJ2-2, with D uncertain. V lost 5 bases, J lost 2 bases, and 6 bases lay in between. Germline V CDR1 and CDR2: SEHNR, FQNEAQ (reference sequence). The CDR3 spans 13 residues. The CDR3 sequence: CASSTENTGELFF. For the CDR3, the DNA is TGTGCCAGCAGCACGGAAAACACCGGGGAGCTGTTTTTT.

The rearrangement links TRBV7-3 to TRBJ2-1; 9 bases align to TRBD1. The CDR3 loop spans 16 amino acids. V gave up 5 bases and J gave up 8 bases; unmatched junction bases: 13. Per the germline V gene, CDR1 is SGHTA and CDR2 is FQGTGA. This chain's CDR3 is CASSISGTGKADEQFF. CDR3 DNA: TGTGCCAGCAGCATCTCCGGGACAGGGAAGGCCGATGAGCAGTTCTTC.

This clone appeared a few times. The chain has TRBV14 and TRBJ2-2; 7 positions agree with TRBD1. The germline CDR1 and CDR2 sequences are SGHDN and FVKESK. The CDR3 loop spans 17 amino acids. Unmatched junction bases numbered 4, after V lost 0 bases and J lost 0 bases. This CDR3 is CASSQETRGPNTGELFF. In nucleotides, the CDR3 is TGTGCCAGCAGCCAAGAAACTAGGGGGCCGAACACCGGGGAGCTGTTTTTT.

The genes are TRBV2 and TRBJ2-6; D is possibly TRBD2 (6 bases). V gave up 6 bases and J gave up 2 bases, with 11 bases separating them. The CDR3 is 15 residues long. CDR1 SNHLY and CDR2 FYNNEI come from the germline V gene. CDR3 DNA: TGTGCCAGCAGGGGAGGACTACCTGGGGCCAACGTCCTGACTTTC. Protein product: CASRGGLPGANVLTF.

The chain joins TRBV2 to TRBJ2-5; D uncertain. The CDR3 covers 12 residues. V was cut by 5 bases and J by 2 bases, with 6 bases left in between. The germline CDR1 and CDR2 sequences are SNHLY and FYNNEI. CDR3: CASSTEQETQYF. CDR3 nucleotides: TGTGCCAGCAGTACGGAACAAGAGACCCAGTACTTC.

The chain uses TRBV15 and TRBJ2-3; tentatively, D is TRBD2 (6 bases). V dropped 4 bases and J dropped 1 base, with 18 bases sitting between them. The CDR3 consists of 17 residues. From germline, CDR1 is LNHNV and CDR2 YYDKDF (reference sequence). CDR3: CATSKGWGVTGTDTQYF. CDR3 nucleotides: TGTGCCACCAGCAAGGGATGGGGGGTAACCGGCACAGATACGCAGTATTTT.

The V and J genes are TRBV27 and TRBJ1-2, with a possible D match to TRBD1 (6 bases). The CDR3 is 15 amino acids. CDR1 is MNHEY and CDR2 is SMNVEV in the germline V gene (reference sequence). V lost 6 bases and J lost 1, with 15 bases in between. The CDR3 reads CASSSQGIINYGYTF. The DNA for the CDR3 is TGTGCCAGCAGCTCCCAGGGGATTATTAACTATGGCTACACCTTC.

The CDR3 DNA reads TGTGCCAGTAGTATCGGGACTAGTGTGGAGACCCAGTACTTC. Its protein product is CASSIGTSVETQYF. The gene calls are TRBV19 and TRBJ2-5, with 8 bases identical to TRBD2. The CDR3 loop spans 14 amino acids. Germline-derived CDR1 and CDR2 are LNHDA and SQIVND (reference sequence). Trimming took 3 bases from V and 5 from J; bases not matched to a gene: 5.

The V and J genes are TRBV9 and TRBJ2-5; D may be TRBD1 or TRBD2 (5 bases each). Trimming shortened V by 4 bases and J by 4 bases, and 17 bases separated the two germline ends. The CDR3 length is 15 residues. The V gene's germline CDR1 is SGDLS and CDR2 YYNGEE. Here the CDR3 DNA reads TGTGCCAGCAGCCCGAGTCCCGGGGCGGGAGAGACCCAGTACTTC. It is translated as CASSPSPGAGETQYF.

This sequence joins TRBV6-6 and TRBJ1-5; 7 positions agree with TRBD1. The CDR3 runs 16 residues. V was pared by 6 bases and J by 0 bases, with 8 bases of the junction left unmatched. CDR1 and CDR2 (germline): MNHNY, SVGAGI (reference sequence). The CDR3 sequence: CASSSTGATSNQPQHF. The CDR3 bases are TGTGCCAGCAGCAGCACAGGGGCGACTAGCAATCAGCCCCAGCATTTT.

The chain links TRBV29-1 to TRBJ2-3; 8 bases map to TRBD2. This CDR3 has 15 amino acids. Germline V gene sequence: CDR1 SQVTM, CDR2 ANQGSEA. Trimming at V came to 7 bases and at J to 1 base, leaving 10 bases not matched to a gene. The CDR3 region is CSAFRGSGGTDTQYF. CDR3 bases: TGCAGCGCTTTTAGGGGTAGCGGGGGCACAGATACGCAGTATTTT.

The chain links TRBV4-3 to TRBJ2-7; 10 nucleotides match TRBD2. CDR3 size: 17 residues. Germline assignment: CDR1 LGHNA and CDR2 YSLEER. Trimming cost V 1 base and J 3 bases; bases outside gene matches: 9. The CDR3 loop reads CASSQAKRGGTLYEQYF. The CDR3 DNA reads TGCGCCAGCAGCCAAGCCAAGCGGGGGGGGACCCTCTACGAGCAGTACTTC.

This clone was recorded once. The gene calls are TRBV9 and TRBJ2-7; possibly TRBD1 for D (8 bases). The CDR3 length is 18 residues. Trimming left V 2 bases short and J 2 bases short, with 23 bases between. Germline CDR1 is SGDLS and CDR2 is YYNGEE. CDR3 DNA sequence: TGTGCCAGCAGCGTCGGCCAGGGGGCTGGCGGGAGCCCCTACGAGCAGTACTTC. Protein: CASSVGQGAGGSPYEQYF.

The V call is TRBV29-1, the J call TRBJ2-2; no clear D gene. The CDR3 spans 14 residues. Between the trimmed V and J ends, which lost 4 bases and 2 bases, there was a span of 11 bases. The germline V gene encodes CDR1 SQVTM and CDR2 ANQGSEA. The CDR3 DNA reads TGCAGCGTTGTGCGCAACTTTAACACCGGGGAGCTGTTTTTT. It yields the protein CSVVRNFNTGELFF.

The chain combines TRBV4-3 with TRBJ2-3; 7 nucleotides line up with TRBD2. There are 15 residues in the CDR3. V trimming: 1 base; J trimming: 3 bases; junction bases outside the gene matches: 4. Germline V gene lookup returns CDR1 LGHNA and CDR2 YSLEER. Here the CDR3 reads CASSQVGGETDTQYF. CDR3 DNA: TGCGCCAGCAGCCAAGTGGGGGGGGAGACAGATACGCAGTATTTT.

The chain combines TRBV6-5 with TRBJ2-7, with no clear D. CDR1 and CDR2 from the germline V gene are MNHEY and SVGAGI. There are 13 residues in the CDR3. V lost 2 bases to trimming and J lost 4 bases, with 9 bases between them. The CDR3 loop is CASSYLPSYEQYF. CDR3 in DNA: TGTGCCAGCAGTTACCTGCCCTCTTACGAGCAGTACTTC.

The rearrangement uses TRBV4-3 and TRBJ2-3; D unresolved. The V end was cut by 1 base, the J end by 2 bases, with 7 bases between. Germline values: CDR1 LGHNA, CDR2 YSLEER. This CDR3 comprises 14 residues. CDR3 DNA sequence: TGCGCCAGCAGCCAAGGAAGGGCCACAGATACGCAGTATTTT. As protein: CASSQGRATDTQYF.

This rearrangement joins TRBV5-3 to TRBJ1-1; the D is unclear. TRBV5-3 counts as an open reading frame of uncertain function. CDR3 length: 13 amino acids. Trimming left V 5 bases short and J 3 bases short, with 11 bases between. CDR3 in DNA: TGTGCCAGAAGTCTCGACACTTACACTGAAGCTTTCTTT. This codes for CARSLDTYTEAFF.